The entry that follows covers one T cell receptor beta chain sequence. This receptor's antigen is unknown. The read is 3 residues too short to cover the CDR3 end, so that end is filled in from the germline J gene. Using the immunoSEQ assay, multiplex PCR amplified TCR beta CDR3 regions from an average of around 1,300 ng of genomic DNA per sample. The assay corrected primer bias using a complete synthetic TCR repertoire to establish an amplification baseline. The amplicons were sequenced using the Illumina platform. In the original analysis: Sequence errors were corrected by clustering with frequency ratios and a modified nearest-neighbor algorithm, and the sequences were then analyzed in the immunoSEQ Analyzer using IMGT gene definitions. At each rarefaction depth, TCR richness and evenness were averaged over 20 rarefaction repeats, and samples with fewer sequences than the depth were excluded. Wilcoxon rank sum tests with FDR correction were used to compare V, D and J gene relative abundances between the groups. In the blinded duplicates, the intraclass correlation was less than 97% for TCR richness and averaged about 79% across around 70 gene segments. The table comes from immuneACCESS by way of TCRdb, which keeps in-frame sequences with V and J called. Part of the clones is missing from these tables; in studies checked, under half for an unresolved V gene and the rest for unknown reasons. V and J calls and clone size are copied from that table; D and trimming were computed from the DNA. The sample table on file contains around 39,000 clones. 5.8% of the sample goes to the ten largest clones.

The sample belongs to a study of T cells in women clearing cervical HPV infection (dated by TCRdb to 2016 to 2018). Looking at the study overall: The cases were 25 women with histologically confirmed HPV16-related CIN3 or worse, and 2 of these cases were invasive cancers. The controls were about two dozen women whose single incident HPV16 infection cleared within 12 months with no development of precancer or cancer. Blood from cases was drawn at the visit where the lesion was first identified, while blood from controls was drawn once the infection was no longer detected. Among cases, blood sampling occurred a median of 149 days after lesion detection, with an interquartile range of 90 to 200 days. HLA typing was available for only a few women, so HLA type could not be excluded as a confounder. Nested within Costa Rica's Guanacaste HPV Natural History Study, an exploratory proof-of-principle case-control study compared TCR repertoires across cervical HPV16 outcomes. Cases and controls were matched on age within five years and on year of sample collection. A median age of almost 35 years was observed in cases versus under 40 in controls, and no significant differences in baseline characteristics were found. The parent cohort enrolled 10,000 or so women aged 18 or older in Guanacaste, Costa Rica, during about 1992 to 1994 and followed them for approximately 7 years. Quality controls consisted of five blinded duplicates per group, for a total of roughly 60 samples made up of about 50 participants and around ten replicates.

CDR1 and CDR2 are read off the germline V gene as MNHNS and SASEGT. The cysteine opens and the phenylalanine closes a CDR3 of 15 amino acids. The 36 bases shown cover part of the CDR3, and their frame starts at base 1. Every participant had a single incident cervical HPV16 infection, and women with prevalent HPV16 infections were excluded. Cervical HPV DNA was detected by MY09/MY11 PCR, and genotyping was performed by dot-blot hybridization. Around 15 mL of heparinized blood were centrifuged, and the buffy coat was split into aliquots, frozen at -30 degrees C, and then kept at -80 degrees C. Genomic DNA was extracted from buffy coat specimens using QIAGEN kits. Findings and caveats that apply to the study as a whole: Whether associations preceded infection or resulted from infection could not be shown with the cross-sectional design, and effector/memory subsets and HPV-specific T cells were not isolated. TRBV6-7 relative abundance was lower in cases than in controls (around 0.11% versus 0.16%; Bonferroni P = 0.0008). Because the number of T cells per sample was unknown, the richness differences could reflect varying T-cell content rather than repertoire biology. Random forest classifiers combining richness and V gene abundances distinguished cases from controls with an estimated AUC of less than 0.9. CIN3+ cases had significantly higher TCR repertoire richness than controls across sequencing depths, but evenness did not differ between the groups.

The chain is assembled from TRBV6-1 and TRBJ2-3, and 7 bases in between align with TRBD2. The sequence was obtained from a woman between 18 and 70 years old with a cervical HPV16 infection that either progressed to CIN3+ or cleared (not recorded which). Sequencing was performed on blood buffy coat. For the CDR3, the sequence is CASSEDWLAEETQYF. The DNA read from the CDR3 is TGTGCCAGCAGTGAAGATTGGCTAGCGGAAGAGACG.